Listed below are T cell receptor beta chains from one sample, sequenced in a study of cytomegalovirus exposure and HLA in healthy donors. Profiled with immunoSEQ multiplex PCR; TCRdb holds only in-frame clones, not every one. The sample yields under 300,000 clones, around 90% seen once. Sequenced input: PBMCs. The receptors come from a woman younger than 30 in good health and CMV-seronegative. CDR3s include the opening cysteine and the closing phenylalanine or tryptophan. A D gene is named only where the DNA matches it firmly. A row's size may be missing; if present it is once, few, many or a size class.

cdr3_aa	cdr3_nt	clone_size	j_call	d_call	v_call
CSVETGLDYNEQFF	TGCAGCGTTGAAACGGGACTAGACTACAATGAGCAGTTCTTC	.	TRBJ2-1	TRBD2	TRBV29-1
CASSPRQGMRYEQYF	TGTGCCAGCAGTCCTCGACAGGGTATGAGGTACGAGCAGTACTTC	.	TRBJ2-7	TRBD1	TRBV27
CASSLFPGWEQYF	TGTGCCAGCAGTCTGTTCCCGGGTTGGGAGCAGTACTTC	once	TRBJ2-7	.	TRBV27
CASSEAGWTGFSYNSPLHF	TGTGCCAGCAGTGAAGCGGGTTGGACAGGGTTTTCCTATAATTCACCCCTCCACTTT	.	TRBJ1-6	TRBD1	TRBV6-1
CASSLAGGNEQFF	TGCGCCAGCAGCTTGGCCGGGGGCAATGAGCAGTTCTTC	.	TRBJ2-1	.	TRBV5-1
CAWSAGLATNEKLFF	TGTGCCTGGAGTGCAGGCCTTGCAACTAATGAAAAACTGTTTTTT	.	TRBJ1-4	.	TRBV30
CASSPMDKAPGYGYTF	TGTGCCAGCAGTCCAATGGACAAGGCCCCAGGCTATGGCTACACCTTC	.	TRBJ1-2	.	TRBV27
CASATRDSQETQYF	TGTGCCAGCGCTACCCGGGACAGCCAAGAGACCCAGTACTTC	.	TRBJ2-5	TRBD1	TRBV13
CASSHIAGGLSYEQYF	TGCGCCAGCAGCCACATAGCGGGGGGCCTCTCCTACGAGCAGTACTTC	.	TRBJ2-7	TRBD2	TRBV4-3
CASSLAATGSANTGELFF	TGTGCCAGCAGCTTAGCTGCGACAGGGTCGGCGAACACCGGGGAGCTGTTTTTT	.	TRBJ2-2	TRBD1	TRBV7-2
CASSQGGGARIYNEQFF	TGCGCCAGCAGCCAAGGAGGGGGGGCGCGAATTTACAATGAGCAGTTCTTC	.	TRBJ2-1	.	TRBV4-1
CASSPKPSDEQYF	TGTGCCAGCAGCCCGAAGCCCTCCGACGAGCAGTACTTC	.	TRBJ2-7	.	TRBV7-3
CASSLEISATGSQPQHF	TGTGCCAGCAGCTTGGAAATTTCGGCCACAGGGAGTCAGCCCCAGCATTTT	.	TRBJ1-5	.	TRBV7-9
CASSSSVGGVANTGELFF	TGCGCCAGCAGCTCCTCCGTCGGGGGAGTCGCGAACACCGGGGAGCTGTTTTTT	.	TRBJ2-2	.	TRBV5-1
CASSYADNQPQHF	TGTGCCAGCAGTTACGCAGATAATCAGCCCCAGCATTTT	.	TRBJ1-5	.	TRBV28
CASSFGTAFYGYTF	TGTGCCAGCAGTTTTGGGACAGCCTTCTATGGCTACACCTTC	.	TRBJ1-2	TRBD1	TRBV28
CASSISGAYEQYF	TGTGCCAGTAGTATATCAGGCGCCTACGAGCAGTACTTC	.	TRBJ2-7	.	TRBV19
CASSQDPATATNEKLFF	TGCGCCAGCAGCCAAGATCCCGCGACAGCGACTAATGAAAAACTGTTTTTT	.	TRBJ1-4	.	TRBV4-1
CASSETGDTQYF	TGTGCCAGCAGTGAGACTGGCGATACGCAGTATTTT	.	TRBJ2-3	.	TRBV6-5
CASSPLTGDTEAFF	TGTGCCAGCTCACCACTGACAGGGGACACTGAAGCTTTCTTT	once	TRBJ1-1	TRBD1	TRBV18
CASKLGTGHGYTF	TGTGCCAGCAAATTGGGGACAGGGCATGGCTACACCTTC	.	TRBJ1-2	TRBD1	TRBV27
CASSLRDRNLEQYF	TGTGCCAGTAGTCTCCGGGACAGAAATCTCGAGCAGTACTTC	.	TRBJ2-7	TRBD1	TRBV19
CASTSRGGEQFF	TGTGCCAGCACCTCCCGAGGGGGTGAGCAGTTCTTC	.	TRBJ2-1	.	TRBV7-9
CASSQDSNRPNTGELFF	TGCGCCAGCAGCCAAGATTCCAACAGGCCGAACACCGGGGAGCTGTTTTTT	.	TRBJ2-2	.	TRBV4-1
CASSAWRNRERDGYTF	TGCGCCAGCAGTGCGTGGCGTAACAGGGAACGAGATGGCTACACCTTC	.	TRBJ1-2	.	TRBV10-2
CASSLNTIIPHNEQFF	TGTGCCAGCAGCTTAAACACCATCATACCTCACAATGAGCAGTTCTTC	.	TRBJ2-1	.	TRBV7-6
CASSYGPLGFQNEQFF	TGTGCCAGCAGTTATGGGCCACTAGGGTTCCAGAATGAGCAGTTCTTC	.	TRBJ2-1	.	TRBV6-5
CASSEGGNQPQHF	TGTGCCAGCAGTGAAGGGGGCAATCAGCCCCAGCATTTT	.	TRBJ1-5	.	TRBV6-4
CASSLFGGADTIYF	TGTGCCAGCAGCTTATTTGGGGGGGCTGACACCATATATTTT	.	TRBJ1-3	.	TRBV7-9
CASSPGQNNSPLHF	TGTGCCAGCTCACCGGGACAGAATAATTCACCCCTCCACTTT	few	TRBJ1-6	TRBD1	TRBV18
CASSQKRGGLHEQFF	TGCGCCAGCAGCCAAAAGCGGGGGGGCTTGCATGAGCAGTTCTTC	.	TRBJ2-1	TRBD2	TRBV4-1
CASSPLEEDTGELFF	TGTGCCAGCTCACCACTGGAGGAAGACACCGGGGAGCTGTTTTTT	few	TRBJ2-2	.	TRBV18
CASSDARSSGIQETQYF	TGTGCCAGCAGTGATGCTAGGTCTAGCGGGATCCAAGAGACCCAGTACTTC	.	TRBJ2-5	TRBD2	TRBV2
CASRPTGQPSSPLHF	TGTGCCAGCAGACCAACCGGACAGCCTAGTTCACCCCTCCACTTT	.	TRBJ1-6	.	TRBV27
CSVGGSTDTQYF	TGCAGCGTTGGTGGCAGCACAGATACGCAGTATTTT	.	TRBJ2-3	.	TRBV29-1
CASSSFRGQRDTQYF	TGTGCCAGCAGTTCATTCAGGGGGCAAAGAGATACGCAGTATTTT	.	TRBJ2-3	TRBD1	TRBV6-5